The 27 T cell receptor beta chains below come from one sample, sequenced in a study of T cell responses to AZD1222 COVID-19 vaccine. The repertoire was sequenced with immunoSEQ multiplex PCR; TCRdb's copy has only in-frame clones and lacks some. The profile shows 200,000 to 300,000 clones, approximately 95% of them singletons. This material consisted of peripheral blood, taken on day 0 of AZD1222 vaccination. These receptors all come from an adult in good health.

V and J are TRBV5-5 and TRBJ1-1; D remains unclear. Looked up from germline, CDR1 is SGHKS and CDR2 is YYEKEE (reference sequence). The CDR3 runs to 13 residues. The V end was cut by 3 bases, the J end by 4 bases, with 10 bases between. The CDR3 DNA reads as TGTGCCAGCAGCTCCGGGCCAGGCACTGAAGCTTTCTTT. It encodes CASSSGPGTEAFF.

CDR3 amino acids: CASSFGGTGAVREQYF. The CDR3 DNA reads TGTGCCAGCAGCTTCGGGGGGACAGGGGCCGTTCGGGAGCAGTACTTC. V is TRBV5-4 and J is TRBJ2-7; 10 bases map to TRBD1. J was trimmed by 7 bases and V by 2 bases; bases with no gene match: 12. The CDR3 has 16 residues. From germline, CDR1 is SGHNT and CDR2 YYREEE (reference sequence).

V gene TRBV6-6 combines with J gene TRBJ1-1; unclear D gene. CDR1 MNHNY and CDR2 SVGAGI come from the germline V gene (reference sequence). This CDR3 region has 14 residues. Trimming pared 6 bases from V and 11 bases from J, leaving 22 bases between. Here the CDR3 reads CASSQPAATEEAFF. The CDR3 bases are TGTGCCAGCAGCCAACCCGCTGCGACGGAGGAGGCTTTCTTT.

In nucleotides, the CDR3 is TGCAGCGCGAACAGGGGAGGTGAAAAACTGTTTTTT. It yields the protein CSANRGGEKLFF. V is TRBV29-1 and J is TRBJ1-4; 7 nucleotides agree with TRBD1. Germline V gene data show CDR1 as SQVTM and CDR2 as ANQGSEA. Trimming at V came to 7 bases and at J to 7 bases, leaving 6 bases not matched to a gene. CDR3 length: 12 amino acids.

The rearrangement links TRBV7-6 to TRBJ2-7; 7 bases match TRBD2. CDR3 length: 13 amino acids. The ends lost 5 bases at V and 6 bases at J; junction bases unmatched: 7. CDR1 and CDR2 from the germline V gene are SGHVS and FNYEAQ. The CDR3 bases are TGTGCCAGCAGCCCAGGACTAGAATCCGAGCAGTACTTC. Translation gives CASSPGLESEQYF.

The genes are TRBV20-1 and TRBJ1-2; D remains ambiguous. CDR3 length: 11 amino acids. The germline V gene has CDR1 DFQATT and CDR2 SNEGSKA (reference sequence). Trimming cost V 6 bases and J 4 bases, with 9 bases left between them. The CDR3 region is CSADGGYGYTF. As DNA, the CDR3 is TGCAGTGCGGATGGTGGCTATGGCTACACCTTC.

The V call is TRBV10-3, the J call TRBJ2-7; the D is unclear. CDR1 is ENHRY and CDR2 is SYGVKD in the germline V gene. This CDR3 is built from 11 residues. V lost 3 bases and J 7 bases, leaving 7 bases between the germline ends. The CDR3 sequence: CAISDLGEQYF. Written as DNA, the CDR3 is TGTGCCATCAGTGACTTGGGGGAGCAGTACTTC.

The chain recombines TRBV30 with TRBJ1-4; D gene uncertain. Germline-derived CDR1 and CDR2 are GTSNPN and SVGIG (reference sequence). This CDR3 comprises 13 residues. Trimming took 4 bases from V and 4 from J, leaving 10 bases between them. The CDR3: CAWTNGGNEKLFF. DNA for the CDR3: TGTGCCTGGACGAACGGAGGTAATGAAAAACTGTTTTTT.

V is TRBV7-9 and J is TRBJ1-6; no clear D gene. The CDR3 is made up of 14 amino acids. Germline values: CDR1 SEHNR, CDR2 FQNEAQ (reference sequence). Trimming removed 4 bases from V and 7 bases from J, with 11 bases in between. The CDR3 nucleotides are TGTGCCAGCAGCTCCCCTACTACGAATTCACCCCTCCACTTT. Its translation is CASSSPTTNSPLHF.

The gene calls are TRBV4-2 and TRBJ2-2, with a weak D call TRBD2 (6 bases). The ends were cut back, 1 base at V and 0 bases at J, with 6 bases in the middle. This CDR3 comprises 15 residues. Germline CDR1 reads LGHNA; CDR2 reads YNFKEQ. The CDR3 coding sequence is TGTGCCAGCAGCCAAGTAGCGGCGAACACCGGGGAGCTGTTTTTT. It specifies CASSQVAANTGELFF.

The rearrangement joins TRBV2 to TRBJ1-5; 7 nucleotides align to TRBD1. CDR1 and CDR2 from the germline V gene are SNHLY and FYNNEI. J lost 3 bases, V lost 6 bases, and 11 bases had no gene match. The CDR3 is made up of 16 amino acids. CDR3 DNA: TGTGCCAGCAGAGTCAACAGGGGATTGAACAATCAGCCCCAGCATTTT. Its translation is CASRVNRGLNNQPQHF. The full variable domain, with the rest looked up from reference TRBV2 and TRBJ1-5, is EPEVTQTPSHQVTQMGQEVILRCVPISNHLYFYWYRQILGQKVEFLVSFYNNEISEKSEIFDDQFSVERPDGSNFTLKIRSTKLEDSAMYFCASRVNRGLNNQPQHFGDGTRLSIL.

This clone was counted a single time. The chain has TRBV2 and TRBJ1-5, with D maybe TRBD1 (5 bases). Germline V CDR1 and CDR2: SNHLY, FYNNEI. The CDR3 consists of 14 residues. V lost 2 bases, J lost 3 bases, and 8 bases lay in between. CDR3: CASSEQGSNQPQHF. DNA for the CDR3: TGTGCCAGCAGTGAACAGGGATCCAATCAGCCCCAGCATTTT.

V gene TRBV18 combines with J gene TRBJ2-7; 7 bases match TRBD1. J gave up 0 bases and V 6 bases, and 5 bases lay outside the gene matches. This CDR3 spans 14 amino acids. Germline values: CDR1 KGHSH, CDR2 LQKENI. CDR3 nucleotides: TGTGCCAGCTCCTCGGACAGGAGCTCCTACGAGCAGTACTTC. Its translation: CASSSDRSSYEQYF.

This clone was seen a handful of times. The V and J genes are TRBV7-2 and TRBJ2-3; 12 positions agree with TRBD2. V lost 6 bases and J lost 6; bases outside the gene matches: 10. The CDR3 extends over 16 amino acids. Per germline, CDR1 SGHTA and CDR2 FQGNSA. Here the CDR3 reads CASRSGLAGLRDTQYF. Here the CDR3 DNA reads TGTGCCAGCAGATCGGGACTAGCGGGTCTTCGGGATACGCAGTATTTT.

This clone showed up just once. The rearrangement joins TRBV5-1 to TRBJ1-5; no firm D call. V shed 4 bases and J shed 2 bases, with 10 bases lying between them. The CDR3 runs 14 residues. CDR1 is SGHRS and CDR2 is YFSETQ in the germline V gene. The CDR3 is CASSPASGNQPQHF. In DNA form, the CDR3 reads TGCGCCAGCAGCCCGGCCAGCGGCAATCAGCCCCAGCATTTT.

This chain links TRBV19 with TRBJ1-1; D is ambiguous. Trimming pared 3 bases from V and 1 base from J, leaving 9 bases between. The CDR3 totals 14 residues. CDR1 and CDR2 (germline): LNHDA, SQIVND (reference sequence). DNA for the CDR3: TGTGCCAGTAGTATTGGACCGCAGAACACTGAAGCTTTCTTT. It yields the protein CASSIGPQNTEAFF.

J is TRBJ1-5 and V is TRBV19; possibly TRBD1 for D (6 bases). The CDR3 is made up of 11 amino acids. Germline V gene sequence: CDR1 LNHDA, CDR2 SQIVND (reference sequence). Trimming removed 11 bases from V and 5 bases from J, with 10 bases in between. In DNA form, the CDR3 reads TGTGCCTCGGGGGCTTATCAGCCCCAGCATTTT. This translates into CASGAYQPQHF.

This chain uses TRBV5-4 with TRBJ2-4, with D maybe TRBD2 (5 bases). Germline V lookup: CDR1 SGHNT, CDR2 YYREEE (reference sequence). Trimming removed 6 bases at V and 2 bases at J, with 15 bases between. The CDR3 is 15 residues long. The CDR3 region is CASTTSTGTKNIQYF. DNA for the CDR3: TGTGCCAGCACCACGAGTACGGGAACCAAAAACATTCAGTACTTC.

The V and J genes are TRBV19 and TRBJ1-5; the D is unclear. Germline loops: CDR1 LNHDA, CDR2 SQIVND (reference sequence). The CDR3 totals 15 residues. V dropped 5 bases and J dropped 4 bases, with 15 bases sitting between them. CDR3 coding DNA: TGTGCCAGTAGTGCCCCCGGGGTGGGGAATCAGCCCCAGCATTTT. Encoded protein: CASSAPGVGNQPQHF.

CDR3 nucleotides: TGTGCCAGCAGCGTAGAGGCAGGGGCTGGAAACACCATATATTTT. Translated: CASSVEAGAGNTIYF. The chain recombines TRBV9 with TRBJ1-3; D possibly corresponds to TRBD1 (6 bases). Germline-derived CDR1 and CDR2 are SGDLS and YYNGEE. The CDR3 runs 15 residues. V was shortened by 0 bases and J by 2 bases, with 9 bases between the two germline ends.

About this clone itself: This same CDR3 is encoded by further DNA sequences in the sample. The V and J genes are TRBV12-3 or TRBV12-4 and TRBJ1-1; D is unresolved. Trimming removed 3 bases from V and 5 bases from J, with 7 bases in between. This CDR3 contains 12 residues. This CDR3 reads CASSLLGTEAFF. CDR3 nucleotide sequence: TGTGCCAGCAGTTTGTTGGGGACTGAAGCTTTCTTT.

The CDR3 is CSASGDRVTEAFF. The CDR3 DNA sequence: TGCAGTGCTAGTGGGGACAGGGTGACTGAAGCTTTCTTT. The gene calls are TRBV20-1 and TRBJ1-1, with TRBD1 matching over 9 bases. The CDR3 has 13 residues. Germline assignment: CDR1 DFQATT and CDR2 SNEGSKA (reference sequence). V was clipped by 3 bases and J by 5 bases; unmatched bases: 4.

The J gene is TRBJ2-7, the V gene TRBV7-3, with TRBD1 matching 7 bases. Germline values: CDR1 SGHTA, CDR2 FQGTGA. The J segment lost 6 bases and the V segment lost 5 bases, leaving 10 bases of the junction unmatched. The CDR3 runs 14 residues. DNA of the CDR3: TGTGCCAGCAGCCAGAATTCCGACAGGGCCGAGCAGTACTTC. Translation gives CASSQNSDRAEQYF. The full variable domain, its missing parts supplied by reference TRBV7-3 and TRBJ2-7, is GAGVSQTPSNKVTEKGKYVELRCDPISGHTALYWYRQSLGQGPEFLIYFQGTGAADDSGLPNDRFFAVRPEGSVSTLKIQRTERGDSAVYLCASSQNSDRAEQYFGPGTRLTVT.

The V call is TRBV29-1, the J call TRBJ2-6; 10 bases are a match to TRBD1. The CDR3 extends over 16 amino acids. V dropped 6 bases and J dropped 1; count of bases not matched to a gene: 6. CDR1 SQVTM and CDR2 ANQGSEA come from the germline V gene. The CDR3, as DNA: TGCAGCGTAGGACAGGGGGTAAGGTCTGGGGCCAACGTCCTGACTTTC. As protein: CSVGQGVRSGANVLTF.

The chain combines TRBV15 with TRBJ2-7; 12 bases map to TRBD2. The V gene end was trimmed by 3 bases and the J gene end by 2 bases; junction bases not matched to a gene: 2. The CDR3 runs to 15 residues. Germline V gene data show CDR1 as LNHNV and CDR2 as YYDKDF (reference sequence). The CDR3 spells CATSSGLAGPYEQYF. CDR3 bases: TGTGCCACCAGCAGTGGACTAGCGGGACCCTACGAGCAGTACTTC.

The chain couples TRBV2 to TRBJ2-1, with TRBD2 matching over 12 bases. Germline V CDR1 and CDR2: SNHLY, FYNNEI. CDR3 length equals 15 residues. The ends lost 6 bases at V and 7 bases at J; junction bases unmatched: 7. The CDR3 DNA reads TGTGCCAGCAGCCAGACTAGCGGGGGAGGGAATGAGCAGTTCTTC. This sequence encodes CASSQTSGGGNEQFF.

The chain joins TRBV5-5 to TRBJ1-5; 8 nucleotides agree with TRBD1. The CDR3 extends over 15 amino acids. V trimming: 1 base; J trimming: 7 bases; junction bases outside the gene matches: 7. Germline assignment: CDR1 SGHKS and CDR2 YYEKEE (reference sequence). The CDR3 DNA is TGTGCCAGCAGCTTGTCTGGCAGGGGGCAACAGCCCCAGCATTTT. Protein: CASSLSGRGQQPQHF.